The T cell receptor beta chain described here comes from a study of shared clonotypes between healthy human individuals. The repertoire was sequenced with immunoSEQ multiplex PCR; TCRdb's copy has only in-frame clones and lacks some. The table has over a million clones, about 84% seen once; the top ten hold 0.5% to 0.6%. A word on this clone: Its antigen remains unidentified.

Whole-study findings and limits: The rarefaction results pointed to incomplete sorted-subset sequencing despite large depth.

Sequencing was performed on memory CD4+ T cells from PBMCs. Subset denoted: CD45RA-negative fraction. The TCR sequence derives from a young man in good health. Some clones in this sample may be carry-over from other donors' samples.

CDR3 protein: CASSAGGFGTDTQYF. CDR3 DNA: TGTGCCAGCAGCGCTGGTGGCTTCGGAACAGATACGCAGTATTTT. The chain combines TRBV9 with TRBJ2-3; D remains ambiguous. The CDR3 has 15 residues. V gave up 3 bases and J gave up 3 bases, with 14 bases separating them. Germline V gene sequence: CDR1 SGDLS, CDR2 YYNGEE.